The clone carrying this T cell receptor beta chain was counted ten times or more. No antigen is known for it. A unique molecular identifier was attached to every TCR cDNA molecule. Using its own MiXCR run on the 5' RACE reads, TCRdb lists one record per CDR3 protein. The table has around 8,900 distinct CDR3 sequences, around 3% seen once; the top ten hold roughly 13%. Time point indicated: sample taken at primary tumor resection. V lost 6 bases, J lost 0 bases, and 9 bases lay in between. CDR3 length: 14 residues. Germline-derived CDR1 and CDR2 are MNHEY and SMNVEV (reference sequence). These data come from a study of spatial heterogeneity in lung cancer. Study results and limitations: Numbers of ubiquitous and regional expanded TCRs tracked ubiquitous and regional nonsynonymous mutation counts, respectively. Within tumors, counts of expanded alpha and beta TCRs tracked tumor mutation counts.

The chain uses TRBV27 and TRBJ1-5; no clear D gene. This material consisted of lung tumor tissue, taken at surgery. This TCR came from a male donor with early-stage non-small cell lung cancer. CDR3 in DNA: TGTGCCAGCAGCCACCGTTATAGCAATCAGCCCCAGCATTTT. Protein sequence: CASSHRYSNQPQHF.